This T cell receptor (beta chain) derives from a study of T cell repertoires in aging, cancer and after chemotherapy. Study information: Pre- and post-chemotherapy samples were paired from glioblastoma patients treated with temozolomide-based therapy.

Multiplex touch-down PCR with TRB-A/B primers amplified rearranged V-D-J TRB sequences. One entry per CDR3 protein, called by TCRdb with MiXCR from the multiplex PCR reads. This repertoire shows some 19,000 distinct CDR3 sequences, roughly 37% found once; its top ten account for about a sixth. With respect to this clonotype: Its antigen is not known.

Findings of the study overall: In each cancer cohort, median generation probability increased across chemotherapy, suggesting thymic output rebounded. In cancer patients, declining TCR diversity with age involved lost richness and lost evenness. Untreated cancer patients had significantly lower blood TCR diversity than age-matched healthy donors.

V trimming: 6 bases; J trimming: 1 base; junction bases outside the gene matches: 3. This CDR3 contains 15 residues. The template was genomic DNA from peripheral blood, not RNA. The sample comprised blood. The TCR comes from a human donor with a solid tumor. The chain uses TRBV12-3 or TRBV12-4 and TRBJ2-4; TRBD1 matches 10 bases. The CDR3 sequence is CASRGTGDAKNIQYF. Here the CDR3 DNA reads TGTGCCAGCAGAGGGACAGGGGATGCCAAAAACATTCAGTACTTC.